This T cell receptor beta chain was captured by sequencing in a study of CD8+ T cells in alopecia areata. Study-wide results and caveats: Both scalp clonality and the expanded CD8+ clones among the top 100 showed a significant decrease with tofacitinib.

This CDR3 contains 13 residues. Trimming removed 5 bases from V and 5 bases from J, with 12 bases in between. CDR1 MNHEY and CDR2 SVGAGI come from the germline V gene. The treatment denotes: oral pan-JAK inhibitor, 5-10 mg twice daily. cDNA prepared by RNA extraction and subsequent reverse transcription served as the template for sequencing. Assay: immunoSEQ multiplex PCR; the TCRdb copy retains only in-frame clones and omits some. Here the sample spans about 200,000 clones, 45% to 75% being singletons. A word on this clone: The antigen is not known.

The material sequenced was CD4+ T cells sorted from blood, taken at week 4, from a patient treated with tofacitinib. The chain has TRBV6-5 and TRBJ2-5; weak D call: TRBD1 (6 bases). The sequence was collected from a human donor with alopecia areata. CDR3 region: CASSRQAGETQYF. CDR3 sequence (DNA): TGTGCCAGCAGTAGACAGGCTGGGGAGACCCAGTACTTC.